The 2 T cell receptor beta chains below all came from one sample that was sequenced in a study of control samples from healthy donors and cancer patients (TCRdb year 2020). Libraries were prepared through the immunoSEQ multiplex PCR assay. Imported from immuneACCESS, the table was reduced by TCRdb to in-frame sequences with V and J called. These copies leave out some clones; in studies compared against another copy, an unresolved V gene accounts for under half, and the cause of the remainder is not known. The sample profile shows about 140,000 clones; 94% of them were found once. Around 12% of the sample rests with the top ten. The sample was blood. The receptors originated from a man aged 40-49 years in good health.

The genes are TRBV5-1 and TRBJ2-7; D assignment may be TRBD1 or TRBD2 (5 bases each). This CDR3 is 15 amino acids long. Germline V gene data show CDR1 as SGHRS and CDR2 as YFSETQ. The V gene lost 5 bases and the J gene lost 0 bases, with 15 bases spanning the gap. CDR3 in amino acids: CASSVRDASSYEQYF. Here the CDR3 DNA reads TGCGCCAGCAGTGTCCGGGACGCCAGCTCCTACGAGCAGTACTTC. The full variable domain, with the rest looked up from reference TRBV5-1 and TRBJ2-7, is KAGVTQTPRYLIKTRGQQVTLSCSPISGHRSVSWYQQTPGQGLQFLFEYFSETQRNKGNFPGRFSGRQFSNSRSEMNVSTLELGDSALYLCASSVRDASSYEQYFGPGTRLTVT.

Comments on this clone: This specimen includes other DNA sequences encoding the same CDR3. The gene calls are TRBV5-1 and TRBJ1-5, with 7 bases lining up with TRBD1. Per germline, CDR1 SGHRS and CDR2 YFSETQ. The CDR3 contains 14 residues. With V trimmed by 0 bases and J by 7 bases, 4 bases remained unmatched. CDR3 amino acids: CASSLEGGGQPQHF. CDR3 DNA sequence: TGCGCCAGCAGCTTGGAAGGGGGCGGACAGCCCCAGCATTTT.